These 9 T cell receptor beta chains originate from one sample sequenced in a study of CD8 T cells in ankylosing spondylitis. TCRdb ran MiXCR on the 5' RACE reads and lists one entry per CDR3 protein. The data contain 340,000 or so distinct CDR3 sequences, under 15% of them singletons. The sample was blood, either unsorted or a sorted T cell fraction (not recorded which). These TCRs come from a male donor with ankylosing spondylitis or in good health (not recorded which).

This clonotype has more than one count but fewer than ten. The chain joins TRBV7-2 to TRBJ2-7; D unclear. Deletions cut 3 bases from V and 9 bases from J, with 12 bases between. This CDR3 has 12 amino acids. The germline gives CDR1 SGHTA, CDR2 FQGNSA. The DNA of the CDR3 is TGTGCCAGCAGCTTGGGCCTTACTTTGCAGTACTTC. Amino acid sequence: CASSLGLTLQYF.

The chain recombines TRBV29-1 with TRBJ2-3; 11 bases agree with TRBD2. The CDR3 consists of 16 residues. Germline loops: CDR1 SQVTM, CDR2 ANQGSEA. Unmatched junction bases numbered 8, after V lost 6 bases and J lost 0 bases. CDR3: CSVTTSGSGSTDTQYF. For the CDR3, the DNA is TGCAGCGTAACCACTAGCGGGAGCGGCAGCACAGATACGCAGTATTTT.

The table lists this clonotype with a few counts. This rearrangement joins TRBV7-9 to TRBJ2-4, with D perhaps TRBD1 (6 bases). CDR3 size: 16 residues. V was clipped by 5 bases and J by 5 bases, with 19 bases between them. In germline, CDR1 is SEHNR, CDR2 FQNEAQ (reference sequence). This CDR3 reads CASSQTAGTTQNIQYF. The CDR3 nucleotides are TGTGCCAGCAGCCAGACCGCCGGGACAACCCAAAACATTCAGTACTTC.

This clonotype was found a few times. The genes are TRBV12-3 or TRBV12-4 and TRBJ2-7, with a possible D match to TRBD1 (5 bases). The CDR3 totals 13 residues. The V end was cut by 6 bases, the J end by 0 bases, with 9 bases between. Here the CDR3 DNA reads TGTGCCAGCAGGATGACAGCCTCCTACGAGCAGTACTTC. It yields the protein CASRMTASYEQYF.

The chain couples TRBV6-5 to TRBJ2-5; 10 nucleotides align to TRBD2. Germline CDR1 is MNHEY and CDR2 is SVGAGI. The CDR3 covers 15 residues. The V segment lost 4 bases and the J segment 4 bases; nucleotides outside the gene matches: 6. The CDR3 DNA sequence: TGTGCCAGCAGTTTACTAGCGGGGCACGGAGAGACCCAGTACTTC. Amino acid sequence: CASSLLAGHGETQYF.

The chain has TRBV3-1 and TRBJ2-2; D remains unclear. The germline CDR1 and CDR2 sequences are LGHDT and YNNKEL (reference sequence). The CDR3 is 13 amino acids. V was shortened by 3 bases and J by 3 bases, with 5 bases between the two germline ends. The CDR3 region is CASSHYDTGELFF. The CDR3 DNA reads TGTGCCAGCAGCCATTATGACACCGGGGAGCTGTTTTTT. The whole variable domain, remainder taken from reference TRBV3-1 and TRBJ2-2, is DTAVSQTPKYLVTQMGNDKSIKCEQNLGHDTMYWYKQDSKKFLKIMFSYNNKELIINETVPNRFSPKSPDKAHLNLHINSLELGDSAVYFCASSHYDTGELFFGEGSRLTVL.

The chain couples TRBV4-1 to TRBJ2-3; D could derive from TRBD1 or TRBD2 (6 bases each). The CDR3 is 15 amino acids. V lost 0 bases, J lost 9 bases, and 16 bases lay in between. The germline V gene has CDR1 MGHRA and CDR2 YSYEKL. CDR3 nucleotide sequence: TGCGCCAGCAGCCAAGAAGGGACAAGGGGAGGCACGCAGTATTTT. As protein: CASSQEGTRGGTQYF.

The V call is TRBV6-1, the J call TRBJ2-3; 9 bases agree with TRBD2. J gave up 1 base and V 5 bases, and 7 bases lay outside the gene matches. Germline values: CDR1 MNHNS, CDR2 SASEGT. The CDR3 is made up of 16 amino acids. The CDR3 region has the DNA TGTGCCAGCAGTATGACTAGCGGACCCCGCACAGATACGCAGTATTTT. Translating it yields CASSMTSGPRTDTQYF.

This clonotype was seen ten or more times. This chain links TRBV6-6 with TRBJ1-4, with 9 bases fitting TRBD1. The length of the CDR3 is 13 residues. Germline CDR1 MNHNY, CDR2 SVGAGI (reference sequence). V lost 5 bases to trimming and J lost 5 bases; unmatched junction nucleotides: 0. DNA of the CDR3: TGTGCCAGCAGTGACAGGGGGAATGAAAAACTGTTTTTT. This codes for CASSDRGNEKLFF.